The clone carrying this T cell receptor beta chain has just one count. Its specificity is not known. This specimen comes from a study of T cell responses to AZD1222 COVID-19 vaccine. Findings and caveats of the study: Spike as a whole was targeted by vaccine-associated CD4 TCRs, dominant at 160-218 and 743-854. Nearly half of unique spike-specific TCRs reportedly avoided B.1.351 and B.1.1.7 mutated regions. Donor demographics were predominantly white British with a female majority; clonal diversity may be underestimated.

The CDR3 is made up of 14 amino acids. V dropped 0 bases and J dropped 6 bases, with 9 bases sitting between them. Germline lookup yields CDR1 SGHVS and CDR2 FNYEAQ. Profiled with immunoSEQ multiplex PCR; TCRdb holds only in-frame clones, not every one. The repertoire holds around 130,000 clones, with roughly nine tenths as singletons. The chain combines TRBV7-6 with TRBJ1-3; D not certain. The sequencing used peripheral blood, collected 28 days after the second AZD1222 dose. The clonotype was recovered from an adult who received the AZD1222 COVID-19 vaccine. CDR3 loop: CASSLAGPLNTIYF. In DNA, the CDR3 is TGTGCCAGCAGCTTAGCGGGCCCACTAAACACCATATATTTT.